This T cell receptor (beta chain) originates from a study of beta chain features in type 1 diabetes. Since all of the isolated RNA was reverse transcribed, expressed TCRB transcripts were what got sequenced. The assay was immunoSEQ multiplex PCR, and TCRdb's table has in-frame clones only and misses some. The sample has 600,000 to 700,000 clones, around 12% seen once; the top ten hold around 0.12%. CD4+ cells of the naive, central memory, regulatory and stem cell-like memory types were sorted via CD45RO/CCR7/CD25/CD127/CD95/CD27. Each sorted fraction was over 95% pure. Of note for this clone: Antigen: not known.

Study conclusions and caveats: Shorter TCRB CDR3s, moderately but significantly so, marked every one of the four CD4+ subsets in Type 1 diabetes patients. Researchers reported that naive, central memory and Treg TCRB repertoires appeared more similar in patients than in healthy donors. In type 1 diabetes patients, VDJ junctions had fewer insertions; deletions at these junctions were more frequent.

The CDR3 has 13 residues. Between the trimmed V and J ends, which lost 3 bases and 9 bases, there was a span of 12 bases. Germline assignment: CDR1 SGHTA and CDR2 FQGNSA. This chain links TRBV7-2 with TRBJ2-1; D is perhaps TRBD2 (5 bases). Sequencing was carried out using naive CD4+ T cells from blood. The origin of this receptor is a man between 25 and 39 years old with type 1 diabetes. The CDR3 region has the DNA TGTGCCAGCAGCTTCGCTCGGGAAGGTGAGCAGTTCTTC. Its protein is CASSFAREGEQFF.